This entry lists 2 T cell receptor beta chains sequenced from one sample in a study of blood T cell repertoires in COVID-19. The protocol was immunoSEQ multiplex PCR, while the TCRdb copy is restricted to in-frame clones and leaves out a portion. The repertoire holds approximately 170,000 clones, with approximately 85% as singletons. The sample was peripheral blood. These receptor sequences come from a man older than 75 with COVID-19, enrolled during active disease.

This sequence joins TRBV5-1 and TRBJ1-6; D is perhaps TRBD1 (5 bases). V gave up 0 bases and J gave up 9 bases, with 10 bases separating them. Germline-derived CDR1 and CDR2 are SGHRS and YFSETQ. CDR3 length: 14 residues. CDR3 sequence reads: CASSLGQGFSPLHF. The CDR3 region has the DNA TGCGCCAGCAGCTTGGGTCAGGGTTTTTCACCCCTCCACTTT.

V and J are TRBV3-1 (or the pseudogene TRBV3-2) and TRBJ1-1, with D maybe TRBD1 (6 bases). The V gene's germline CDR1 is LGHDT and CDR2 YNNKEL (reference sequence). Trimming left V 4 bases short and J 4 bases short, with 7 bases between. CDR3 length: 12 amino acids. As DNA, the CDR3 is TGTGCCAGCAGCCGAGGGGGCACTGAAGCTTTCTTT. Protein: CASSRGGTEAFF.